This TCR beta chain was identified during a study of technical replicates of blood from a handful of donors. V gave up 0 bases and J gave up 0 bases, with 6 bases separating them. Germline V gene sequence: CDR1 MGHRA, CDR2 YSYEKL. CDR3 length equals 15 residues. Assay used: immunoSEQ multiplex PCR; TCRdb lists only in-frame clones, some missing. Here the sample spans 60,000 to 85,000 clones, 85% to 95% being singletons. The sequencing input was T cells isolated from PBMCs. The genes are TRBV4-1 and TRBJ2-1, with TRBD1 as a possible D gene (5 bases). This clonotype originated in a human donor in good health. The CDR3 sequence: CASSQEDSSYNEQFF. DNA of the CDR3: TGCGCCAGCAGCCAAGAAGACAGCTCCTACAATGAGCAGTTCTTC.